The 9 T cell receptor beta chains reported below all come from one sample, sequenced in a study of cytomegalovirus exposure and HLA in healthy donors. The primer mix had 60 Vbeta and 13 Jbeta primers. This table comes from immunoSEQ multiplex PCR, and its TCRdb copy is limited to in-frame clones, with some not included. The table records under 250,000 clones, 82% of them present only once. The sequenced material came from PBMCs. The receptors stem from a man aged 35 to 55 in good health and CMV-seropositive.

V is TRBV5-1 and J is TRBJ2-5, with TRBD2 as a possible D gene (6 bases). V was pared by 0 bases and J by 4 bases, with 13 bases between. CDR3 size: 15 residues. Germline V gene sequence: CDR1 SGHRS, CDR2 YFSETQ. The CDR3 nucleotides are TGCGCCAGCAGCTTGGCCAGCGGGCTAGGAGAGACCCAGTACTTC. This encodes CASSLASGLGETQYF.

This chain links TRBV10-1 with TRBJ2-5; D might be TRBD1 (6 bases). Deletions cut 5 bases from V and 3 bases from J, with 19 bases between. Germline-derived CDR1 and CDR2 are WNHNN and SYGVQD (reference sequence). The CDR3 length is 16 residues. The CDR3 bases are TGCGCCAGCAGTCAGGGGCTATATTTGGGCGAAGAGACCCAGTACTTC. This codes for CASSQGLYLGEETQYF.

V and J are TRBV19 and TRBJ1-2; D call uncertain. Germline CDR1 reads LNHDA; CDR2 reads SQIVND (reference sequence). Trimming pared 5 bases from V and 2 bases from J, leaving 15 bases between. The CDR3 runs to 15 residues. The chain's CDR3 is CASSPTPGLNYGYTF. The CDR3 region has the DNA TGTGCCAGTAGTCCGACCCCGGGATTGAACTATGGCTACACCTTC.

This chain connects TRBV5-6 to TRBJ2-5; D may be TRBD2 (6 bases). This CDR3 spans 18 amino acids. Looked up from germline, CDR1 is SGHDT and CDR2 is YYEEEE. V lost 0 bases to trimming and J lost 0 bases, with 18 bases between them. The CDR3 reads CASSLVEGGTRYQETQYF. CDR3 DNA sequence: TGTGCCAGCAGCTTGGTTGAGGGCGGGACGAGGTACCAAGAGACCCAGTACTTC.

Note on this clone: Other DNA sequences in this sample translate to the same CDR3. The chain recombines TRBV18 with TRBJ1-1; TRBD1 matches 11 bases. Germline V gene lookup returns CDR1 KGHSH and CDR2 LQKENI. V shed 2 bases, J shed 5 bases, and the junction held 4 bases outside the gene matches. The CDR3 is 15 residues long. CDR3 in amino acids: CASSPLGQGETEAFF. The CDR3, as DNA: TGTGCCAGCTCACCATTGGGACAGGGGGAGACTGAAGCTTTCTTT. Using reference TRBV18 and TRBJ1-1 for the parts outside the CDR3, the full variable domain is NAGVMQNPRHLVRRRGQEARLRCSPMKGHSHVYWYRQLPEEGLKFMVYLQKENIIDESGMPKERFSAEFPKEGPSILRIQQVVRGDSAAYFCASSPLGQGETEAFFGQGTRLTVV.

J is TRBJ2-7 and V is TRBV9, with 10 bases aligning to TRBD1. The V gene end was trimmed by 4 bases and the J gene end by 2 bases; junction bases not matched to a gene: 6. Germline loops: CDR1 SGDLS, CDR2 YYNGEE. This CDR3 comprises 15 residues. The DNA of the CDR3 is TGTGCCAGCAGCCTGGGACAGGGGTCTACCTACGAGCAGTACTTC. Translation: CASSLGQGSTYEQYF.

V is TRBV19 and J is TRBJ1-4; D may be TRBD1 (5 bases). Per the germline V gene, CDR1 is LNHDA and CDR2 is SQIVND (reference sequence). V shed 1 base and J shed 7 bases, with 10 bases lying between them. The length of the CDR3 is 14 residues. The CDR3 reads CASSIAAGGEKLFF. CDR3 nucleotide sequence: TGTGCCAGTAGTATAGCAGCGGGGGGTGAAAAACTGTTTTTT.

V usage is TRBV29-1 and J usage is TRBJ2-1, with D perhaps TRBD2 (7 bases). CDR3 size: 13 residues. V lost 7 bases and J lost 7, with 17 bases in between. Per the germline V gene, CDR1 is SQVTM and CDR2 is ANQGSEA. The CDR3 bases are TGCAGCGCTCGTCGGGGAGGGGGGAATGAGCAGTTCTTC. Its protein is CSARRGGGNEQFF.

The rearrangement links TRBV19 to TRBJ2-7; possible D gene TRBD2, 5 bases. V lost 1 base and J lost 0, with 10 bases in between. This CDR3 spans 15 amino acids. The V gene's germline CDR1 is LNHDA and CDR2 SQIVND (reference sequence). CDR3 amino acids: CASSIGKGSSYEQYF. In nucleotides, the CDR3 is TGTGCCAGTAGTATAGGAAAAGGGAGCTCCTACGAGCAGTACTTC.